This T cell receptor beta chain comes out of a study of cytomegalovirus exposure and HLA in healthy donors. Regarding the study as a whole: Later analysis demonstrated an association between a missense DCLRE1C variant and TCR beta V- and J-gene trimming.

A word on this clone: The antigen remains unidentified.

The study ran its PCR with 60 Vbeta and 13 Jbeta primers. The method was immunoSEQ multiplex PCR; TCRdb's version includes in-frame clones alone and lacks a portion of them. The top ten clones hold 7.6% of a sample with fewer than 90,000 clones, about 70% of them seen once. CDR1 SGHRS and CDR2 YFSETQ come from the germline V gene. The CDR3 runs 12 residues. V shed 4 bases and J shed 3 bases, with 6 bases lying between them. The specimen sequenced was PBMCs. The receptor comes from a man aged 40-55 years in good health and CMV-seropositive. The V gene is TRBV5-1, the J gene TRBJ2-3, with D hard to call. The CDR3 loop reads CASSTGTDTQYF. The CDR3, as DNA: TGCGCCAGCAGCACCGGGACAGATACGCAGTATTTT.